This TCR beta chain was obtained from a study of graft-versus-host responses after intestinal transplantation. Study-wide background: Isolated intestinal, liver-intestinal, or multivisceral transplants were what recipients had. Induction with anti-thymocyte globulin, then tacrolimus and steroids for approximately three years, was given to all recipients. Study observations and caveats: Some GvH clones were seen earlier in gut or blood, suggesting intestinal origin.

For this clone: The antigen remains unidentified.

The method was immunoSEQ multiplex PCR; TCRdb's version includes in-frame clones alone and lacks a portion of them. The data hold tens of thousands of clones, with 92% observed a single time. Germline V gene data show CDR1 as MNHNS and CDR2 as SASEGT. This CDR3 has 14 amino acids. Trimming cost V 8 bases and J 1 base, with 15 bases left between them. This receptor was obtained from a human patient who received an intestinal transplant, so some T cells may come from the graft donor. This specimen consisted of PBMCs, obtained 98 days after intestinal transplantation. V gene TRBV6-1 combines with J gene TRBJ2-7; maybe TRBD2 (5 bases). In nucleotides, the CDR3 is TGTGCCAGCGGTTGGAGCGGTTCATCCTACGAGCAGTACTTC. Residues: CASGWSGSSYEQYF.